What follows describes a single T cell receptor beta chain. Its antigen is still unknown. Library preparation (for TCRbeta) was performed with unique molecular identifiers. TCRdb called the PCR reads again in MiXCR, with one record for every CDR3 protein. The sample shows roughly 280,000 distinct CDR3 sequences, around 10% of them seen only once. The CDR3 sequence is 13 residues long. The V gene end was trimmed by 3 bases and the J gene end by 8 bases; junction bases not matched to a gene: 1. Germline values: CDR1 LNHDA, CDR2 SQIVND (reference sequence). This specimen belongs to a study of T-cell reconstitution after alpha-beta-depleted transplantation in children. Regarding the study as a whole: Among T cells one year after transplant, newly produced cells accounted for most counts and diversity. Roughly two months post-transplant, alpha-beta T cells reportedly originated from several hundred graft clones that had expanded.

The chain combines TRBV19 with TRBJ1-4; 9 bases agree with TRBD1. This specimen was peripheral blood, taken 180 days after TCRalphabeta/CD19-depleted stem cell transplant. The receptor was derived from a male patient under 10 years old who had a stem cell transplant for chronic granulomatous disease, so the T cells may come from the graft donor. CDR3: CASSMDRGEKLFF. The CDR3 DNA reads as TGTGCCAGTAGTATGGACAGGGGCGAAAAACTGTTTTTT.